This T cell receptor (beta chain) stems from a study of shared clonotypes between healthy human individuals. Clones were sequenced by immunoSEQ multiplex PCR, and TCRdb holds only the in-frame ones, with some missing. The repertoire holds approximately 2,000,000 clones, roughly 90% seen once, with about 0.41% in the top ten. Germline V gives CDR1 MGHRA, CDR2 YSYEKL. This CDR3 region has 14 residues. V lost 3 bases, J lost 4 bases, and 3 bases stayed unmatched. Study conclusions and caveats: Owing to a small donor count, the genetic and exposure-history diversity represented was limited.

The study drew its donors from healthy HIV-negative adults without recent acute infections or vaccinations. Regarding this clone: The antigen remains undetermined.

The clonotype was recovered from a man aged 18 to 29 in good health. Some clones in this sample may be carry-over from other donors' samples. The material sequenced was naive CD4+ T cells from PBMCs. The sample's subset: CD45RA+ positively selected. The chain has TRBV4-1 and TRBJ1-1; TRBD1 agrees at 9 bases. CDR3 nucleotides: TGCGCCAGCAGCCAGAGGACAGGGGCCACTGAAGCTTTCTTT. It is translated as CASSQRTGATEAFF.